This TCR beta chain came from a study of identical twins. V shed 1 base, J shed 3 bases, and the junction held 3 bases outside the gene matches. Germline CDR1 is SGHRS and CDR2 is YFSETQ. This CDR3 is 14 amino acids long. TCRdb reprocessed the 5' RACE reads with MiXCR, giving one entry per CDR3 protein. The sample contains fewer than 900,000 distinct CDR3 sequences, 18% of which appear only once. These data also formed part of another study, on T cells expressing NK-cell markers.

This receptor was identified in a woman aged 18-29 years in good health. The sequenced sample consisted of PBMCs. The gene calls are TRBV5-1 and TRBJ1-1; 7 nucleotides agree with TRBD1. As DNA, the CDR3 is TGCGCCAGCAGCTTGTCGGGACAGTACACTGAAGCTTTCTTT. This codes for CASSLSGQYTEAFF.